Given below is one T cell receptor (beta chain) in context. Antigen specificity is unknown. Naive CD8 libraries came from roughly 20,000 to 1,000,000 sorted cells with 10%, 30% or 50% RNA. A CD8+CD4-CCR7+CD45RA+ gate was used to sort naive CD8 T cells. This entry belongs to a study of molecular identifiers for immune sequencing clone quantification. Findings of the study overall: In CMV-specific effectors, clones above 20 copies held over 99% of molecules; naive, under 1%. Identical barcode-sharing TCR molecules could lead to underestimated sizes for highly expanded clones.

TCRdb processed the PCR reads anew with MiXCR; each CDR3 protein has one entry. The repertoire holds about 510,000 distinct CDR3 sequences, with over 20% as singletons. CDR1 is SNHLY, CDR2 FYNNEI, per germline. The ends were cut back, 11 bases at V and 7 bases at J, with 12 bases in the middle. The CDR3 runs to 10 residues. Sequences were obtained from naive CD8+ T cells from blood, with Jurkat cell RNA spiked in. The subset: FACS-sorted CD8+CD4-CCR7+CD45RA+ naive T cells. This rearrangement joins TRBV2 to TRBJ2-7; D is undetermined. The receptor was derived from a human donor in good health. Some libraries in this study had Jurkat cell RNA spiked in. As DNA, the CDR3 is TGTGCCCCCGAGAAGGGTGAGCAGTACTTC. Translating gives CAPEKGEQYF.